What follows are 6 T cell receptor beta chains derived from one specimen sequenced in a study of glioma-infiltrating T cells. The iRepertoire nested amplicon-rescue multiplex PCR amplified TCR alpha and beta CDR3s from RNA. TCRdb analysed the multiplex PCR reads with MiXCR anew, one entry per CDR3 protein. This table has 400,000 or so distinct CDR3 sequences, roughly two fifths appearing once. Material: glioma tissue, nonneoplastic brain tissue, or PBMCs (not recorded which). Receptors were obtained from a human donor with low-grade glioma or glioblastoma, undergoing nonglioma brain surgery, or in good health (not recorded which).

Note on this clonotype: At one end, the junction sequence differs from germline, possibly due to a read error. The V gene is TRBV4-2, the J gene TRBJ2-1; 9 nucleotides line up with TRBD2. This CDR3 is 17 amino acids long. Looked up from germline, CDR1 is LGHNA and CDR2 is YNFKEQ. CDR3: CASSEDRGSGRGDEQFF. The DNA for the CDR3 is TGTGCCAGCAGCGAAGATCGGGGTAGCGGGAGAGGAGATGAGCAGTTCTTC.

A note on this clonotype: Here the CDR3 omits its conserved ending phenylalanine or tryptophan, so a read error is the likely source. V usage is TRBV3-1 and J usage is TRBJ2-5; no reliable D call. The CDR3 runs 13 residues. Germline V gene sequence: CDR1 LGHDT, CDR2 YNNKEL (reference sequence). V dropped 2 bases and J dropped 1 base, with 5 bases sitting between them. The DNA of the CDR3 is TGTGCCAGCAGCCAACTCCTCCAAGAGACCCAGTACTCC. Amino acids: CASSQLLQETQYS.

The V and J genes are TRBV6-5 and TRBJ2-1; a possible D gene is TRBD1 (5 bases). V was shortened by 2 bases and J by 5 bases, with 22 bases between the two germline ends. The CDR3 runs 18 residues. Germline V lookup: CDR1 MNHEY, CDR2 SVGAGI. The CDR3 is CASSYIWGEPLMDNEQFF. CDR3 bases: TGTGCCAGCAGTTACATATGGGGCGAACCATTGATGGACAATGAGCAGTTCTTC.

This clonotype was seen repeatedly, ten times or more. The rearrangement joins TRBV20-1 to TRBJ1-5, with TRBD1 as a possible D gene (6 bases). The CDR3 loop spans 15 amino acids. V lost 5 bases and J 6 bases, leaving 20 bases between the germline ends. Germline CDR1 is DFQATT and CDR2 is SNEGSKA (reference sequence). CDR3 nucleotide sequence: TGCAGTGCTCCCCTCGGGGGCCGATTTAGTCAGCCCCAGCATTTT. It is translated as CSAPLGGRFSQPQHF.

As to this clonotype: The CDR3 ends on some other residue instead of the conserved phenylalanine or tryptophan, so this is likely a read error. The chain employs TRBV28 and TRBJ2-1, with 8 bases aligning to TRBD2. The germline V gene has CDR1 MDHEN and CDR2 SYDVKM. The CDR3 runs 12 residues. With V trimmed by 5 bases and J by 10 bases, 4 bases remained unmatched. The CDR3 loop is CASSHGLAEQFL. CDR3 nucleotides: TGTGCCAGCAGTCATGGACTAGCCGAGCAGTTCTTA.

There are many counts of this clonotype. This chain uses TRBV20-1 with TRBJ1-1, with D tentatively TRBD1 (5 bases). The CDR3 runs 13 residues. Per the germline V gene, CDR1 is DFQATT and CDR2 is SNEGSKA (reference sequence). Trimming took off 3 bases at V and 5 bases at J, with 13 bases between the two ends. This chain's CDR3 is CSASRGWGTEAFF. Written as DNA, the CDR3 is TGCAGTGCTAGTCGAGGATGGGGGACTGAAGCTTTCTTT.